What follows describes a single TCR delta chain. Its matching antigen is unknown. The data are from a study of Vδ1+ human thymocytes. Study observations and caveats: In the thymus, TRG and TRD repertoires looked highly polyclonal with Gaussian CDR3 lengths. The authors advised highly purified populations and single-cell validation.

Extracted RNA was reverse transcribed into cDNA. Pooled V-gene forward primers with one constant-region reverse primer generated the CDR3 amplicons by multiplex PCR. With CATT, TCRdb re-called clones from the multiplex PCR reads. The sample lists 45,000 to 75,000 delta-chain clones; roughly 16% were seen once. The V segment lost 5 bases and the J segment 1 base; nucleotides outside the gene matches: 33. Germline CDR1 is TSWWSYY and CDR2 is QGS. The CDR3 is made up of 24 amino acids. Material for sequencing was Vdelta1+ gamma-delta thymocytes from the thymus. Stated subset: FACS-sorted CD3+ TCRalphabeta- TCRVdelta1+ TCRVdelta2- thymocytes. The source is a girl less than two years old who had congenital heart surgery. This chain connects TRDV1 to TRDJ1, with 8 bases that match TRDD3. This chain's CDR3 is CALGNWGFLDPLVLGVRSTDKLIF. The CDR3 nucleotides are TGTGCTCTTGGGAACTGGGGTTTCCTAGACCCTTTGGTACTGGGGGTCAGGAGCACCGATAAACTCATCTTT.